Shown below are 26 T cell receptor beta chains from a single sample sequenced in a study of blood T cell repertoires in COVID-19 (dated by TCRdb to the early 2020s). Libraries came from the immunoSEQ multiplex PCR assay. TCRdb stores this immuneACCESS table with in-frame sequences only. Part of the clones is absent; in the studies checked, under half of the shortfall reflects unresolved V genes, and no reason is known for the rest. This sample is represented by about 300,000 clones; approximately 89% of them were singletons. Around 1.9% of the sample is held by the ten biggest clonotypes. Sequencing input: peripheral blood. All receptors derive from a woman aged 25 to 39 with COVID-19, enrolled during active disease.

The rearrangement uses TRBV13 and TRBJ2-1, with 7 bases that match TRBD2. The length of the CDR3 is 12 residues. V was clipped by 4 bases and J by 12 bases; unmatched bases: 6. Per the germline V gene, CDR1 is PRHDT and CDR2 is FYEKMQ (reference sequence). This CDR3 reads CASSSPGGRQFF. CDR3 nucleotides: TGTGCCAGCAGCTCCCCGGGGGGTCGGCAGTTCTTC.

CDR3 sequence: CASSGRAGYNGYTF. The CDR3 coding sequence is TGTGCCAGTAGCGGACGGGCAGGGTATAATGGCTACACCTTC. The rearrangement links TRBV5-5 to TRBJ1-2; D possibly corresponds to TRBD1 (5 bases). The V end was cut by 8 bases, the J end by 6 bases, with 20 bases between. The CDR3 spans 14 residues. Germline values: CDR1 SGHKS, CDR2 YYEKEE (reference sequence). Variable domain in full (rest from reference TRBV5-5 and TRBJ1-2): DAGVTQSPTHLIKTRGQQVTLRCSPISGHKSVSWYQQVLGQGPQFIFQYYEKEERGRGNFPDRFSARQFPNYSSELNVNALLLGDSALYLCASSGRAGYNGYTFGSGTRLTVV.

This rearrangement joins TRBV2 to TRBJ2-3, with D tentatively TRBD2 (6 bases). CDR3 length equals 14 residues. Per germline, CDR1 SNHLY and CDR2 FYNNEI. The ends were cut back, 7 bases at V and 5 bases at J, with 16 bases in the middle. CDR3 protein: CASIRDLAGDTQYF. DNA of the CDR3: TGTGCCAGCATCAGGGACTTAGCAGGAGATACGCAGTATTTT.

J is TRBJ1-5 and V is TRBV19; maybe TRBD1 (5 bases). The CDR3 has 14 amino acids. The V gene's germline CDR1 is LNHDA and CDR2 SQIVND (reference sequence). V was clipped by 1 base and J by 7 bases, with 11 bases between them. CDR3 loop: CASSIGWGEQPQHF. The CDR3 bases are TGTGCCAGTAGTATAGGCTGGGGCGAACAGCCCCAGCATTTT. Together with reference TRBV19 and TRBJ1-5, the CDR3 gives the full variable domain: DGGITQSPKYLFRKEGQNVTLSCEQNLNHDAMYWYRQDPGQGLRLIYYSQIVNDFQKGDIAEGYSVSREKKESFPLTVTSAQKNPTAFYLCASSIGWGEQPQHFGDGTRLSIL.

This chain joins TRBV7-9 and TRBJ2-5; weak D call: TRBD2 (6 bases). The CDR3 length is 13 residues. Trimming pared 6 bases from V and 4 bases from J, leaving 12 bases between. Germline V gene sequence: CDR1 SEHNR, CDR2 FQNEAQ (reference sequence). The CDR3 reads CASRAGGGETQYF. The CDR3 DNA sequence: TGTGCCAGCAGGGCCGGGGGAGGAGAGACCCAGTACTTC. Filled out from reference TRBV7-9 and TRBJ2-5, the complete variable domain reads DTGVSQNPRHKITKRGQNVTFRCDPISEHNRLYWYRQTLGQGPEFLTYFQNEAQLEKSRLLSDRFSAERPKGSFSTLEIQRTEQGDSAMYLCASRAGGGETQYFGPGTRLLVL.

This chain connects TRBV30 to TRBJ1-4; 8 bases match TRBD1. CDR3 length equals 13 residues. Germline assignment: CDR1 GTSNPN and CDR2 SVGIG (reference sequence). Trimming at V came to 8 bases and at J to 7 bases, leaving 9 bases not matched to a gene. CDR3 in DNA: TGTGCCAGCGACAGGGGAATAGGTGAAAAACTGTTTTTT. Protein: CASDRGIGEKLFF.

The chain links TRBV9 to TRBJ2-5, with 8 bases fitting TRBD1. Germline CDR1 is SGDLS and CDR2 is YYNGEE. The CDR3 consists of 14 residues. The V segment lost 3 bases and the J segment 9 bases; nucleotides outside the gene matches: 10. The CDR3 DNA sequence: TGTGCCAGCAGCGCGGGGACAGGCCCTACATCCCAGTACTTC. Its protein product is CASSAGTGPTSQYF.

The CDR3 bases are TGTGCCAGCACACCCACCGCGTTGAACACCGGGGAGCTGTTTTTT. It yields the protein CASTPTALNTGELFF. V gene TRBV11-2 combines with J gene TRBJ2-2; no clear D gene. The length of the CDR3 is 15 residues. Per the germline V gene, CDR1 is SGHAT and CDR2 is FQNNGV. The V and J ends lost 7 bases and 1 base respectively, with 13 bases between them.

The chain has TRBV30 and TRBJ2-1; D might be TRBD1 (6 bases). Germline CDR1 reads GTSNPN; CDR2 reads SVGIG (reference sequence). The CDR3 runs 15 residues. V was clipped by 1 base and J by 0 bases, with 10 bases between them. The CDR3 DNA is TGTGCCTGGAGTGGTACAGGGATCTCCTACAATGAGCAGTTCTTC. As protein: CAWSGTGISYNEQFF.

The chain has TRBV27 and TRBJ2-5, with D perhaps TRBD2 (6 bases). This CDR3 has 21 residues. Trimming removed 2 bases from V and 1 base from J, with 29 bases in between. Germline CDR1 reads MNHEY; CDR2 reads SMNVEV (reference sequence). The CDR3 protein is CASSLVDNGGREAPTQETQYF. The CDR3 region has the DNA TGTGCCAGCAGTTTAGTCGATAACGGGGGAAGAGAAGCGCCCACCCAAGAGACCCAGTACTTC.

This clone has a single count. The chain has TRBV30 and TRBJ2-7; D perhaps matches TRBD2 (7 bases). V lost 5 bases, J lost 2 bases, and 13 bases lay in between. The CDR3 spans 13 residues. From germline, CDR1 is GTSNPN and CDR2 SVGIG (reference sequence). The CDR3 nucleotides are TGTGCCTGGTCGCGGGGGCCCGCCTACGAGCAGTACTTC. It codes for CAWSRGPAYEQYF.

Concerning this clone itself: Other nucleotide sequences from this sample produce the same CDR3. J is TRBJ1-2 and V is TRBV2; D may be TRBD1 (5 bases). The V and J ends lost 8 bases and 1 base respectively, with 11 bases between them. This CDR3 region has 13 residues. Germline assignment: CDR1 SNHLY and CDR2 FYNNEI. The CDR3 is CASRATVNYGYTF. CDR3 in DNA: TGTGCCAGCCGCGCGACAGTTAACTATGGCTACACCTTC. Full variable domain (rest looked up from reference TRBV2 and TRBJ1-2): EPEVTQTPSHQVTQMGQEVILRCVPISNHLYFYWYRQILGQKVEFLVSFYNNEISEKSEIFDDQFSVERPDGSNFTLKIRSTKLEDSAMYFCASRATVNYGYTFGSGTRLTVV.

The V gene is TRBV28, the J gene TRBJ2-5; 7 nucleotides line up with TRBD1. The length of the CDR3 is 15 residues. Germline CDR1 is MDHEN and CDR2 is SYDVKM. Unmatched junction bases numbered 7, after V lost 6 bases and J lost 0 bases. CDR3 DNA: TGTGCCAGCAGCCTCCTGACAGGGAACCAAGAGACCCAGTACTTC. Protein sequence: CASSLLTGNQETQYF.

The V call is TRBV30, the J call TRBJ2-1; TRBD1 matches at 8 bases. The germline V gene has CDR1 GTSNPN and CDR2 SVGIG (reference sequence). V trimming: 1 base; J trimming: 13 bases; junction bases outside the gene matches: 12. The CDR3 runs to 14 residues. The CDR3 spells CAWSGNLGQGRQFF. The CDR3 coding sequence is TGTGCCTGGAGTGGCAACTTAGGACAGGGTAGACAGTTCTTC.

The chain uses TRBV11-3 and TRBJ2-2; the D is unclear. CDR3 length: 14 residues. V gave up 1 base and J gave up 2 bases, with 5 bases separating them. CDR1 is SGHNT and CDR2 is YENEEA in the germline V gene. The CDR3 DNA reads TGTGCCAGCAGCTTAGGAGGTAACACCGGGGAGCTGTTTTTT. It translates to CASSLGGNTGELFF.

The chain has TRBV30 and TRBJ2-5, with 9 bases lining up with TRBD2. The germline gives CDR1 GTSNPN, CDR2 SVGIG (reference sequence). CDR3 length: 16 amino acids. Germline trimming cut 2 bases from V and 7 bases from J; bases unmatched to any gene: 14. CDR3 sequence reads: CAWSSGGTSKAGTQYF. The CDR3 region has the DNA TGTGCCTGGAGTAGCGGGGGGACTAGCAAAGCGGGGACCCAGTACTTC.

This clone was seen only once. The chain combines TRBV6-5 with TRBJ2-1; a possible D gene is TRBD2 (5 bases). CDR1 and CDR2 from the germline V gene are MNHEY and SVGAGI. This CDR3 has 13 amino acids. The V end lost 6 bases, the J end lost 4 bases, and 10 bases lay between the germline ends. The CDR3 region has the DNA TGTGCCAGCAGCTATGGGGAGTACAATGAGCAGTTCTTC. This sequence encodes CASSYGEYNEQFF.

The genes are TRBV12-3 or TRBV12-4 and TRBJ1-1; D ambiguous. V was shortened by 5 bases and J by 7 bases, with 11 bases between the two germline ends. This CDR3 spans 12 amino acids. The DNA for the CDR3 is TGTGCCAGCAGTCCCGTTTCGAGTGAAGCTTTCTTT. It specifies CASSPVSSEAFF.

The chain recombines TRBV5-4 with TRBJ1-1; D uncertain. The V gene's germline CDR1 is SGHNT and CDR2 YYREEE (reference sequence). V was trimmed by 6 bases and J by 1 base, leaving 19 bases between them. The CDR3 covers 16 residues. The CDR3 sequence: CASIKYGLTENTEAFF. CDR3 DNA sequence: TGTGCCAGCATCAAATACGGACTTACCGAGAACACTGAAGCTTTCTTT.

The CDR3 DNA reads TGTGCCAGCAGCGACCCGATCCGGGGACACACCTATGGCTACACCTTC. It specifies CASSDPIRGHTYGYTF. The V call is TRBV7-2, the J call TRBJ1-2; possibly TRBD1 for D (6 bases). Germline CDR1 and CDR2: SGHTA and FQGNSA. This CDR3 spans 16 amino acids. V was shortened by 5 bases and J by 4 bases, with 20 bases between the two germline ends.

The rearrangement uses TRBV2 and TRBJ1-1; D may be TRBD1 (5 bases). Trimming removed 6 bases at V and 1 base at J, with 9 bases between. Per germline, CDR1 SNHLY and CDR2 FYNNEI. The CDR3 has 13 residues. The CDR3 reads CASSTDKNTEAFF. DNA for the CDR3: TGTGCCAGCAGCACGGACAAGAACACTGAAGCTTTCTTT.

CDR3 bases: TGTGCCAGCAGCTTCCCCGGACAGGGGGCGTCTGGGGCCAACGTCCTGACTTTC. It is translated as CASSFPGQGASGANVLTF. The chain employs TRBV11-2 and TRBJ2-6; 11 positions match TRBD1. Trimming cost V 3 bases and J 1 base; bases outside gene matches: 5. This CDR3 has 18 amino acids. The germline CDR1 and CDR2 sequences are SGHAT and FQNNGV.

The chain couples TRBV4-1 to TRBJ1-4; 11 bases align to TRBD1. In germline, CDR1 is MGHRA, CDR2 YSYEKL. J was trimmed by 8 bases and V by 3 bases; bases with no gene match: 2. This CDR3 is built from 14 residues. The chain's CDR3 is CASSHGTGGEKLFF. DNA of the CDR3: TGCGCCAGCAGCCATGGGACAGGGGGAGAAAAACTGTTTTTT.

This chain connects TRBV2 to TRBJ1-1; no firm D call. Germline loops: CDR1 SNHLY, CDR2 FYNNEI. Trimming left V 4 bases short and J 8 bases short, with 11 bases between. This CDR3 region has 12 residues. CDR3 DNA: TGTGCCAGCAGTGGGGAGAGGAGAGAAGCTTTCTTT. Translating gives CASSGERREAFF. Together with reference TRBV2 and TRBJ1-1, the CDR3 gives the full variable domain: EPEVTQTPSHQVTQMGQEVILRCVPISNHLYFYWYRQILGQKVEFLVSFYNNEISEKSEIFDDQFSVERPDGSNFTLKIRSTKLEDSAMYFCASSGERREAFFGQGTRLTVV.

The chain couples TRBV7-2 to TRBJ1-6; a possible D gene is TRBD1 (5 bases). CDR1 SGHTA and CDR2 FQGNSA come from the germline V gene. Trimming stripped 4 bases from V and 6 bases from J, with 13 bases between. The CDR3 spans 15 residues. Here the CDR3 DNA reads TGTGCCAGCAGCTGGGAGGGGAGGCCTAATTCACCCCTCCACTTT. This sequence encodes CASSWEGRPNSPLHF. The variable domain in full, with the rest retrieved from reference TRBV7-2 and TRBJ1-6, is GAGVSQSPSNKVTEKGKDVELRCDPISGHTALYWYRQSLGQGLEFLIYFQGNSAPDKSGLPSDRFSAERTGGSVSTLTIQRTQQEDSAVYLCASSWEGRPNSPLHFGNGTRLTVT.

The chain links TRBV6-5 to TRBJ1-1; 7 positions agree with TRBD1. The ends lost 6 bases at V and 3 bases at J; junction bases unmatched: 7. CDR3 length: 14 residues. Germline CDR1 and CDR2: MNHEY and SVGAGI. As DNA, the CDR3 is TGTGCCAGCAGCGGGTCGACAGGGTACACTGAAGCTTTCTTT. The encoded protein is CASSGSTGYTEAFF.